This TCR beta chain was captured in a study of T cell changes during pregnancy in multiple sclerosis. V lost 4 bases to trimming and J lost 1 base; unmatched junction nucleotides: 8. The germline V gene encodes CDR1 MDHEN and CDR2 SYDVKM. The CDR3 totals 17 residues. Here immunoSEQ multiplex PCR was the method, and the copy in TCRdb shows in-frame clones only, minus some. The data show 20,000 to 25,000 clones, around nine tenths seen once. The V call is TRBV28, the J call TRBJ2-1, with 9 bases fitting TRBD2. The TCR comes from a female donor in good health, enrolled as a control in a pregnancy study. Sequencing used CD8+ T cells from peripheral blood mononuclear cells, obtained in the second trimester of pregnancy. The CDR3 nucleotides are TGTGCCAGCAGTTATTCGGCGGGAGGGATTTCCTACAATGAGCAGTTCTTC. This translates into CASSYSAGGISYNEQFF. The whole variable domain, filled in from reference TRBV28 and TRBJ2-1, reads DVKVTQSSRYLVKRTGEKVFLECVQDMDHENMFWYRQDPGLGLRLIYFSYDVKMKEKGDIPEGYSVSREKKERFSLILESASTNQTSMYLCASSYSAGGISYNEQFFGPGTRLTVL.